These 15 T cell receptor beta chains came from one sample sequenced in a study of blood T cells in healthy people across ages. Primers used in a second PCR of roughly 6 to 12 cycles were a sample-barcoded 5' primer and a J-beta primer mix. TCRdb re-derived calls from the 5' RACE reads in MiXCR, one entry per CDR3 protein. The data hold 350,000 to 450,000 distinct CDR3 sequences, with approximately 47% observed a single time. Sequencing was done on a sample of blood. The receptors here all came from a man in his sixties in good health.

The chain links TRBV20-1 to TRBJ2-1; the match to TRBD2 covers 14 bases. Per germline, CDR1 DFQATT and CDR2 SNEGSKA (reference sequence). V shed 1 base, J shed 0 bases, and the junction held 5 bases outside the gene matches. The CDR3 extends over 18 amino acids. The CDR3 reads CSARGGLAGGGSYNEQFF. The CDR3 DNA reads TGCAGTGCTAGAGGAGGACTAGCGGGAGGAGGCTCCTACAATGAGCAGTTCTTC.

This clonotype appeared once. V is TRBV6-2 or TRBV6-3 and J is TRBJ2-3, with D possibly TRBD1 on 5 matching bases. Trimming left V 2 bases short and J 4 bases short, with 19 bases between. The V gene's germline CDR1 is MNHEY and CDR2 SVGEGT. This CDR3 has 17 amino acids. The CDR3, as DNA: TGTGCCAGCAGTTACCGATTGGTCAGGGCGAGCCCAGATACGCAGTATTTT. Translated, it gives CASSYRLVRASPDTQYF.

The rearrangement joins TRBV28 to TRBJ1-2; maybe TRBD1 (5 bases). The germline V and J ends were trimmed by 2 bases and 8 bases, with 12 bases remaining between them. CDR1 and CDR2 from the germline V gene are MDHEN and SYDVKM. The CDR3 contains 13 residues. The CDR3 reads CASSLEGREGYTF. Here the CDR3 DNA reads TGTGCCAGCAGTTTAGAGGGGCGGGAAGGCTACACCTTC.

The sample holds a few counts of this clonotype. J is TRBJ2-1 and V is TRBV20-1, with 8 bases matching TRBD1. This CDR3 comprises 17 residues. CDR1 is DFQATT, CDR2 SNEGSKA, per germline (reference sequence). V was pared by 6 bases and J by 0 bases, with 13 bases of the junction left unmatched. This CDR3 reads CSALPSTGAGSYNEQFF. The CDR3, as DNA: TGCAGTGCCCTACCCTCGACAGGGGCGGGCTCCTACAATGAGCAGTTCTTC.

The chain recombines TRBV12-5 with TRBJ1-2; 7 bases map to TRBD1. The CDR3 has 16 residues. Germline trimming cut 6 bases from V and 5 bases from J; bases unmatched to any gene: 15. The germline V gene has CDR1 LGHNT and CDR2 FRNRAP. The CDR3, as DNA: TGTGCTAGTGGCTCCGAGGTGGCGACAGGGCGGTATGGCTACACCTTC. Translation: CASGSEVATGRYGYTF.

The CDR3 reads CASRQTLGGGAGGEQYF. Written as DNA, the CDR3 is TGTGCCAGCAGGCAAACCCTGGGCGGGGGGGCTGGTGGTGAGCAGTACTTC. V and J are TRBV28 and TRBJ2-5; TRBD2 matches at 9 bases. Looked up from germline, CDR1 is MDHEN and CDR2 is SYDVKM. V was pared by 6 bases and J by 11 bases, with 22 bases of the junction left unmatched. The CDR3 loop spans 17 amino acids.

Details on this clonotype: A read error may explain this, as a much larger clone is one base away. CDR3 in DNA: TGTGCCAGCAGCTTAGTTTTCGGGAACTTCAATGAGCAGTACTTC. It encodes CASSLVFGNFNEQYF. The chain uses TRBV7-2 and TRBJ2-5, with a weak D call TRBD2 (5 bases). The CDR3 totals 15 residues. Germline CDR1 is SGHTA and CDR2 is FQGNSA. V was clipped by 1 base and J by 11 bases, with 20 bases between them.

Remarks on this clonotype: Compared with germline, one end of the junction differs, possibly owing to a read error. This sequence joins TRBV6-5 and TRBJ2-1; 8 bases match TRBD2. The CDR3 loop spans 15 amino acids. Germline V gene data show CDR1 as MNHEY and CDR2 as SVGAGI. CDR3 residues: CASRAGGSSCNEQFF. The CDR3 DNA sequence: TGTGCCAGCAGGGCGGGGGGTAGCTCCTGCAATGAGCAGTTCTTC.

The rearrangement uses TRBV6-5 and TRBJ1-2; tentative D call: TRBD1 (5 bases). V was pared by 10 bases and J by 4 bases, with 16 bases between. The CDR3 is 13 residues long. CDR1 and CDR2 from the germline V gene are MNHEY and SVGAGI. The CDR3 loop reads CATRSRQIYGYTF. In DNA form, the CDR3 reads TGTGCCACCAGAAGTAGACAGATCTATGGCTACACCTTC.

J is TRBJ2-1 and V is TRBV24-1; D possibly corresponds to TRBD1 (5 bases). This CDR3 is built from 19 residues. The V gene's germline CDR1 is KGHDR and CDR2 SFDVKD. The germline V and J ends were trimmed by 5 bases and 0 bases, with 22 bases remaining between them. The CDR3: CATSAFMGPHHTSYNEQFF. CDR3 coding DNA: TGTGCCACCAGTGCCTTCATGGGGCCGCACCACACCTCCTACAATGAGCAGTTCTTC.

There are a few counts of this clonotype. The chain recombines TRBV6-2 or TRBV6-3 with TRBJ2-1; possibly TRBD2 for D (5 bases). The J call may be incorrect, as the DNA end agrees better with TRBJ2-7. The CDR3 is 15 residues long. In germline, CDR1 is MNHEY, CDR2 SVGEGT. The CDR3 loop is CASSHRGLLNNEQYF. CDR3 DNA sequence: TGTGCCAGCAGTCACCGTGGACTTCTAAACAATGAGCAGTACTTC.

V is TRBV4-2 and J is TRBJ2-1, with 12 bases matching TRBD1. Per the germline V gene, CDR1 is LGHNA and CDR2 is YNFKEQ. Losses at the gene ends were 4 bases for V and 8 bases for J; bases not matched to a gene: 6. The CDR3 length is 15 residues. In DNA form, the CDR3 reads TGTGCCAGCAGCCGTGGGACAGGGGGCGAAGATGAGCAGTTCTTC. It translates to CASSRGTGGEDEQFF.

V and J are TRBV20-1 and TRBJ2-1; the D gene could be TRBD1 or TRBD2 (5 bases each). This CDR3 has 11 residues. The V end was cut by 3 bases, the J end by 9 bases, with 9 bases between. Germline V gene lookup returns CDR1 DFQATT and CDR2 SNEGSKA (reference sequence). In DNA, the CDR3 is TGCAGTGCTAGGGCCGGGACTGAGCAGTTCTTC. Residues: CSARAGTEQFF.

This clonotype was detected a few times. V gene TRBV20-1 combines with J gene TRBJ2-7, with D possibly TRBD2 on 5 matching bases. Germline CDR1 and CDR2: DFQATT and SNEGSKA (reference sequence). This CDR3 contains 13 residues. V lost 3 bases and J lost 7, with 16 bases in between. Here the CDR3 reads CSASRRRSNEQYF. DNA of the CDR3: TGCAGTGCTAGTCGCAGGAGGTCGAATGAGCAGTACTTC.

The sample holds a few counts of this clonotype. A much larger clonotype is one base distant, so this may be a read error. The rearrangement joins TRBV5-1 to TRBJ2-5; 10 nucleotides agree with TRBD1. J was trimmed by 11 bases and V by 0 bases; bases with no gene match: 13. Germline V gene lookup returns CDR1 SGHRS and CDR2 YFSETQ. CDR3 length equals 16 residues. As DNA, the CDR3 is TGCGCCAGCAGCTTGGACCCGGGACAGGGGATTAATGAGCAGTACTTC. Translated, it gives CASSLDPGQGINEQYF.